Listed below are T cell receptor beta chains from one sample, sequenced in a study of T cell changes during pregnancy in multiple sclerosis. The protocol was immunoSEQ multiplex PCR, while the TCRdb copy is restricted to in-frame clones and leaves out a portion. The data contain some 70,000 clones, 91% of them singletons. Material: peripheral blood, obtained in the first trimester of pregnancy. All receptors come from a female donor with multiple sclerosis, enrolled in a pregnancy study. CDR3s include the opening cysteine and the closing phenylalanine or tryptophan. Each record gives: J gene, V gene, clone size, D gene, CDR3 protein, CDR3 DNA. A D gene is named only where the DNA matches it firmly. Size values are once, few and many counts, or a class for expanded clones, and some rows have none.

J gene: TRBJ2-3; V gene: TRBV5-1; clone size: .; D gene: TRBD2; CDR3 protein: CASSLRREWTDTQYF; CDR3 DNA: TGCGCCAGCAGCTTGAGGCGGGAGTGGACAGATACGCAGTATTTT
J gene: TRBJ2-3; V gene: TRBV7-2; clone size: .; D gene: TRBD2; CDR3 protein: CASSTLAGFTDTQYF; CDR3 DNA: TGTGCCAGCAGCACACTAGCGGGATTCACAGATACGCAGTATTTT
J gene: TRBJ2-7; V gene: TRBV6-1; clone size: .; D gene: .; CDR3 protein: CASSSLYEQYF; CDR3 DNA: TGTGCCAGCAGTTCCCTCTACGAGCAGTACTTC
J gene: TRBJ1-3; V gene: TRBV4-1; clone size: .; D gene: .; CDR3 protein: CASSLGHSSGNTIYF; CDR3 DNA: TGCGCCAGCAGCCTGGGACACAGCTCTGGAAACACCATATATTTT
J gene: TRBJ1-1; V gene: TRBV6-6; clone size: .; D gene: TRBD1; CDR3 protein: CASRRQGGRTEAFF; CDR3 DNA: TGTGCCAGCAGGAGACAGGGGGGACGGACTGAAGCTTTCTTT
J gene: TRBJ2-6; V gene: TRBV7-9; clone size: .; D gene: TRBD2; CDR3 protein: CASSRDSSGGSGANVLTF; CDR3 DNA: TGTGCCAGCAGCCGAGACTCTAGCGGGGGGTCTGGGGCCAACGTCCTGACTTTC
J gene: TRBJ2-7; V gene: TRBV28; clone size: .; D gene: .; CDR3 protein: CASTGSSYEQYF; CDR3 DNA: TGTGCCAGCACTGGGAGCTCCTACGAGCAGTACTTC
J gene: TRBJ2-2; V gene: TRBV10-3; clone size: .; D gene: .; CDR3 protein: CASQTGLPTGELFF; CDR3 DNA: TGTGCCAGCCAGACAGGACTCCCCACCGGGGAGCTGTTTTTT
J gene: TRBJ1-4; V gene: TRBV18; clone size: .; D gene: .; CDR3 protein: CASSPLALPAANEKLFF; CDR3 DNA: TGTGCCAGCTCACCACTGGCCCTCCCGGCGGCTAATGAAAAACTGTTTTTT
J gene: TRBJ2-5; V gene: TRBV5-1; clone size: .; D gene: .; CDR3 protein: CASSPSDSTGQETQYF; CDR3 DNA: TGCGCCAGCAGCCCCTCGGACAGCACCGGCCAAGAGACCCAGTACTTC
J gene: TRBJ1-1; V gene: TRBV6-6; clone size: .; D gene: TRBD1; CDR3 protein: CASRYTGALNTEAFF; CDR3 DNA: TGTGCCAGCAGATATACAGGGGCCTTGAACACTGAAGCTTTCTTT
J gene: TRBJ1-4; V gene: TRBV7-9; clone size: .; D gene: TRBD1; CDR3 protein: CASSPGTGGVKSSEKLFF; CDR3 DNA: TGTGCCAGCAGCCCTGGGACAGGGGGAGTGAAAAGTAGTGAAAAACTGTTTTTT
J gene: TRBJ1-1; V gene: TRBV6-5; clone size: .; D gene: TRBD1; CDR3 protein: CASSPPGQDTEAFF; CDR3 DNA: TGTGCCAGCAGCCCCCCGGGACAGGACACTGAAGCTTTCTTT
J gene: TRBJ2-1; V gene: TRBV11-3; clone size: .; D gene: TRBD2; CDR3 protein: CASSPGTSGGNEQFF; CDR3 DNA: TGTGCCAGCAGCCCCGGGACTAGCGGGGGAAATGAGCAGTTCTTC
J gene: TRBJ2-3; V gene: TRBV28; clone size: .; D gene: TRBD1; CDR3 protein: CASERGDRGLYTQYF; CDR3 DNA: TGTGCCAGCGAAAGGGGGGACAGGGGGCTTTATACGCAGTATTTT
J gene: TRBJ2-5; V gene: TRBV4-1; clone size: .; D gene: TRBD2; CDR3 protein: CASSQVRLAGGGETQYF; CDR3 DNA: TGCGCCAGCAGCCAAGTGCGACTAGCGGGAGGAGGGGAGACCCAGTACTTC
J gene: TRBJ2-3; V gene: TRBV6-6; clone size: .; D gene: .; CDR3 protein: CASRLRGMDTQYF; CDR3 DNA: TGTGCCAGCAGGCTCAGGGGAATGGATACGCAGTATTTT
J gene: TRBJ2-5; V gene: TRBV7-2; clone size: .; D gene: .; CDR3 protein: CASSPLGSGETQYF; CDR3 DNA: TGTGCCAGCAGTCCCTTGGGGTCGGGGGAGACCCAGTACTTC
J gene: TRBJ2-2; V gene: TRBV11-2; clone size: .; D gene: .; CDR3 protein: CASSSLRTQNTGELFF; CDR3 DNA: TGTGCCAGCAGCTCCCTACGCACTCAGAACACCGGGGAGCTGTTTTTT
J gene: TRBJ2-1; V gene: TRBV6-4; clone size: .; D gene: TRBD2; CDR3 protein: CASRRLAGDYNEQFF; CDR3 DNA: TGTGCCAGCAGGAGACTAGCGGGAGATTACAATGAGCAGTTCTTC
J gene: TRBJ2-1; V gene: TRBV5-4; clone size: .; D gene: TRBD1; CDR3 protein: CASNDRGGRNEQFF; CDR3 DNA: TGTGCCAGCAACGACAGGGGGGGCCGGAATGAGCAGTTCTTC
J gene: TRBJ1-2; V gene: TRBV4-2; clone size: .; D gene: TRBD1; CDR3 protein: CASSQARDRANYGYTF; CDR3 DNA: TGTGCCAGCAGCCAAGCCCGGGACAGGGCTAACTATGGCTACACCTTC
J gene: TRBJ1-3; V gene: TRBV28; clone size: .; D gene: TRBD1; CDR3 protein: CASSSTGQGNTIYF; CDR3 DNA: TGTGCCAGCAGTTCGACAGGGCAAGGAAACACCATATATTTT
J gene: TRBJ2-2; V gene: TRBV30; clone size: .; D gene: .; CDR3 protein: CAWRYTPGPGELFF; CDR3 DNA: TGTGCCTGGAGGTACACCCCAGGGCCCGGGGAGCTGTTTTTT
J gene: TRBJ1-1; V gene: TRBV18; clone size: .; D gene: TRBD1; CDR3 protein: CASSLHRTGGLTEAFF; CDR3 DNA: TGTGCCAGCTCACTCCATCGGACAGGGGGTTTAACTGAAGCTTTCTTT
J gene: TRBJ2-7; V gene: TRBV6-5; clone size: .; D gene: .; CDR3 protein: CASSINRDEQYF; CDR3 DNA: TGTGCCAGCAGTATTAACAGGGACGAGCAGTACTTC
J gene: TRBJ2-7; V gene: TRBV9; clone size: .; D gene: TRBD1; CDR3 protein: CASSSGQGAVYEQYF; CDR3 DNA: TGTGCCAGCAGCTCCGGACAGGGGGCAGTGTACGAGCAGTACTTC
J gene: TRBJ2-1; V gene: TRBV6-5; clone size: .; D gene: TRBD2; CDR3 protein: CASKAGGDNEQFF; CDR3 DNA: TGTGCCAGCAAGGCGGGGGGAGACAATGAGCAGTTCTTC
J gene: TRBJ2-2; V gene: TRBV10-3; clone size: .; D gene: TRBD1; CDR3 protein: CAITTGTVTGELFF; CDR3 DNA: TGTGCCATCACCACCGGGACAGTCACCGGGGAGCTGTTTTTT
J gene: TRBJ2-7; V gene: TRBV6-1; clone size: .; D gene: TRBD2; CDR3 protein: CASSANRLAENYEQYF; CDR3 DNA: TGTGCCAGCAGTGCCAATCGACTAGCGGAGAACTACGAGCAGTACTTC
J gene: TRBJ1-1; V gene: TRBV30; clone size: few; D gene: .; CDR3 protein: CAYRPLDEAFF; CDR3 DNA: TGTGCCTACAGGCCACTCGATGAAGCTTTCTTT
J gene: TRBJ1-2; V gene: TRBV9; clone size: .; D gene: TRBD1; CDR3 protein: CASSPRDSSWGYTF; CDR3 DNA: TGTGCCAGCAGCCCCCGGGACAGTTCTTGGGGCTACACCTTC
J gene: TRBJ2-1; V gene: TRBV5-1; clone size: .; D gene: TRBD1; CDR3 protein: CASSFNTGTGNNEQFF; CDR3 DNA: TGCGCCAGCAGCTTCAATACCGGGACAGGGAACAATGAGCAGTTCTTC
J gene: TRBJ2-3; V gene: TRBV11-2; clone size: .; D gene: TRBD2; CDR3 protein: CASSSVAGVTSTDTQYF; CDR3 DNA: TGTGCCAGCAGCTCAGTGGCGGGGGTTACTAGCACAGATACGCAGTATTTT
J gene: TRBJ1-2; V gene: TRBV25-1; clone size: .; D gene: .; CDR3 protein: CASRSGVDGYTF; CDR3 DNA: TGTGCCAGCAGATCAGGGGTAGATGGCTACACCTTC
J gene: TRBJ1-6; V gene: TRBV2; clone size: .; D gene: TRBD1; CDR3 protein: CASSEADRSYNSPLHF; CDR3 DNA: TGTGCCAGCAGTGAAGCGGACAGGTCCTATAATTCACCCCTCCACTTT
J gene: TRBJ2-7; V gene: TRBV5-1; clone size: .; D gene: TRBD1; CDR3 protein: CASRFRGQGKDEQYF; CDR3 DNA: TGCGCCAGCAGATTCAGGGGACAGGGAAAGGACGAGCAGTACTTC
J gene: TRBJ2-2; V gene: TRBV5-1; clone size: .; D gene: TRBD2; CDR3 protein: CASSLPSGSRNTGELFF; CDR3 DNA: TGCGCCAGCAGCTTGCCTAGCGGGAGCCGTAACACCGGGGAGCTGTTTTTT
J gene: TRBJ1-2; V gene: TRBV19; clone size: .; D gene: TRBD1; CDR3 protein: CASSRARTGGIFPYGYTF; CDR3 DNA: TGTGCCAGTAGTAGGGCCCGGACAGGGGGAATATTCCCCTATGGCTACACCTTC
J gene: TRBJ1-5; V gene: TRBV28; clone size: .; D gene: TRBD1; CDR3 protein: CASSSTGGSSNQPQHF; CDR3 DNA: TGTGCCAGCAGTTCGACAGGGGGCTCTAGCAATCAGCCCCAGCATTTT
J gene: TRBJ2-1; V gene: TRBV28; clone size: .; D gene: TRBD2; CDR3 protein: CASSSYASGQRYNEQFF; CDR3 DNA: TGTGCCAGCAGTTCCTATGCTAGCGGTCAAAGGTACAATGAGCAGTTCTTC
J gene: TRBJ1-4; V gene: TRBV5-1; clone size: .; D gene: .; CDR3 protein: CASSLYPANEKLFF; CDR3 DNA: TGCGCCAGCAGCTTGTATCCGGCTAATGAAAAACTGTTTTTT